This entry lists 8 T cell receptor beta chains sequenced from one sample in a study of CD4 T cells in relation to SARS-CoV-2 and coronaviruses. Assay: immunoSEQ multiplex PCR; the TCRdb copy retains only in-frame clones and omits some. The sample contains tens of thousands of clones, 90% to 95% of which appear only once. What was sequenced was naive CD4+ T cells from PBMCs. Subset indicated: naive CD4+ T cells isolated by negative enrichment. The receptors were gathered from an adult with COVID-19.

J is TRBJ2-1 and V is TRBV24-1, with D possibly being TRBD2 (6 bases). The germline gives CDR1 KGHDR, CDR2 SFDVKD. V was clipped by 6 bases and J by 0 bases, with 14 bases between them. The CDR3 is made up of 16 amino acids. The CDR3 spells CATSRVSGSSYNEQFF. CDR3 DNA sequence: TGTGCCACCAGTAGGGTTAGCGGAAGCTCCTACAATGAGCAGTTCTTC.

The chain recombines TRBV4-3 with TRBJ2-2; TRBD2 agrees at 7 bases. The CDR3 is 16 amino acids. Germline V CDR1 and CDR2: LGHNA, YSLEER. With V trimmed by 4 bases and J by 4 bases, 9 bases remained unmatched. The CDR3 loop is CASSRGAGVSTGELFF. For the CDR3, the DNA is TGCGCCAGCAGCCGCGGCGCGGGAGTGAGCACCGGGGAGCTGTTTTTT.

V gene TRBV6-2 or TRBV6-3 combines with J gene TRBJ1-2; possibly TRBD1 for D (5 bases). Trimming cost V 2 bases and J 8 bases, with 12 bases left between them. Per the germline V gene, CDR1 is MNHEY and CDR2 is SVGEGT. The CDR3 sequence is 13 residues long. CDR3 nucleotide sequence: TGTGCCAGCAGTTACACGAGCGGGACCGGCTACACCTTC. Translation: CASSYTSGTGYTF.

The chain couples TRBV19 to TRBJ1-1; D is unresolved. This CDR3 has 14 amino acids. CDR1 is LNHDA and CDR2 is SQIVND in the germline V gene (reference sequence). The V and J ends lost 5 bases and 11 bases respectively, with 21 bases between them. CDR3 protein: CASSVAGISTPAFF. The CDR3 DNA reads TGTGCCAGTAGTGTCGCCGGGATCTCCACTCCGGCTTTCTTT.

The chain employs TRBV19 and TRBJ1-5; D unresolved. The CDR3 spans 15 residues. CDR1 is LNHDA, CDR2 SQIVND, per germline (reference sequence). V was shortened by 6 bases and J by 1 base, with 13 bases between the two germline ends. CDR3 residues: CASRDLGISNQPQHF. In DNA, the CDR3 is TGTGCCAGTAGAGACCTTGGGATAAGCAATCAGCCCCAGCATTTT.

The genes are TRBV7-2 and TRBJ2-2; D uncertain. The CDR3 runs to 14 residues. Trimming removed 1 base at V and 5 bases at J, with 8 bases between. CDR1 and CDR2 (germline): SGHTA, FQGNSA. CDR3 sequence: CASSLVGETGELFF. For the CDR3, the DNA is TGTGCCAGCAGCTTAGTTGGGGAAACCGGGGAGCTGTTTTTT. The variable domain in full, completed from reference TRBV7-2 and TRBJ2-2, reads GAGVSQSPSNKVTEKGKDVELRCDPISGHTALYWYRQSLGQGLEFLIYFQGNSAPDKSGLPSDRFSAERTGGSVSTLTIQRTQQEDSAVYLCASSLVGETGELFFGEGSRLTVL.

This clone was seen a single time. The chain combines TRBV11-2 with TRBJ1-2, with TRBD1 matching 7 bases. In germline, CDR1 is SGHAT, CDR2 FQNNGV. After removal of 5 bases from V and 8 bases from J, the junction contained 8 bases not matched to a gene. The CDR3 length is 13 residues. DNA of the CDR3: TGTGCCAGCAGCCCGGGACAGTGGATGGGCTACACCTTC. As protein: CASSPGQWMGYTF.

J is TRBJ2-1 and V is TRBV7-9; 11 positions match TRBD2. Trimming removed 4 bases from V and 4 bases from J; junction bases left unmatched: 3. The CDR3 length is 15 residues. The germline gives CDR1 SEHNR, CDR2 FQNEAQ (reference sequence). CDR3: CASSSTSGKYNEQFF. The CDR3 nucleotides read TGTGCCAGCAGCTCGACTAGCGGGAAATACAATGAGCAGTTCTTC.